A selection of T cell receptor beta chains follows, all from one sample in a study of neoadjuvant anti-PD-1 for oral cavity cancer. Repertoires were generated with immunoSEQ multiplex PCR, while TCRdb's copy carries only in-frame clones and drops some. The sample contains more than 30,000 clones, around 40% of which appear only once. Sequenced here: tumor tissue, sampled after nivolumab (anti-PD-1) treatment. The source of these receptors is a person aged 35-79 years with oral cavity squamous cell carcinoma. Both conserved end residues are part of each CDR3. A D gene is named only where the DNA matches it firmly. The size entry is marked missing in some rows and otherwise reads once, few, many or a size class.

clone_size | j_call | d_call | v_call | cdr3_nt | cdr3_aa
NA | TRBJ1-2 | NA | TRBV14 | TGTGCCAGCAGCCAAGATCGTGATGGGGTTGGCTACACCTTC | CASSQDRDGVGYTF
few | TRBJ1-5 | NA | TRBV30 | TGTGCCTGGAGCTCTCGGGGGAAGCCCCAGCATTTT | CAWSSRGKPQHF
NA | TRBJ2-5 | NA | TRBV2 | TGTGCCAGCGCACAGCAAGAGACCCAGTACTTC | CASAQQETQYF
many | TRBJ2-7 | NA | TRBV2 | TGTGCCAGCAGTGTGGGCCTCACCTACGAGCAGTACTTC | CASSVGLTYEQYF
NA | TRBJ1-1 | NA | TRBV11-2 | TGTGCCAGCAGCCCCCGCGGGGTTGCCGCCACTGAAGCTTTCTTT | CASSPRGVAATEAFF
NA | TRBJ1-2 | NA | TRBV15 | TGTGCCACCAGCAGAGAGGGAGTCGACTATGGCTACACCTTC | CATSREGVDYGYTF
NA | TRBJ2-1 | TRBD2 | TRBV19 | TGTGCCAGTAGTATTGGGACTAGCGGCTATGAGCAGTTCTTC | CASSIGTSGYEQFF
NA | TRBJ1-1 | TRBD1 | TRBV7-3 | TGTGCCAGCAGCTCCATTCGACAGGGACCTAACACTGAAGCTTTCTTT | CASSSIRQGPNTEAFF
NA | TRBJ1-1 | NA | TRBV14 | TGTGCCAGCAGCCCCCCGGGACTCTGGAACACTGAAGCTTTCTTT | CASSPPGLWNTEAFF
medium-sized | TRBJ2-5 | NA | TRBV6-6 | TGTGCCAGCAGAACCGGGTTCGAAGAGACCCAGTACTTC | CASRTGFEETQYF
NA | TRBJ2-1 | TRBD2 | TRBV6-1 | TGTGCCAGCAGTCCTACCGGGACTAGCGGGAATGAGCAGTTCTTC | CASSPTGTSGNEQFF
NA | TRBJ2-3 | TRBD2 | TRBV15 | TGTGCCACCAGCAGAGATTGGCGGGGGGCCTCAGATACGCAGTATTTT | CATSRDWRGASDTQYF
few | TRBJ2-7 | TRBD2 | TRBV7-8 | TGTGCCAGCAGCCTGGAAAGGACTAGCGGGAGTGGTTCCTACGAGCAGTACTTC | CASSLERTSGSGSYEQYF
NA | TRBJ2-2 | NA | TRBV19 | TGTGCCAGTAGCCACACAGGCCAGGAAGGGGAGCTGTTTTTT | CASSHTGQEGELFF
few | TRBJ1-1 | NA | TRBV6-5 | TGTGCCAGCAGTTTCCCGACAGCCACTGAAGCTTTCTTT | CASSFPTATEAFF
NA | TRBJ2-7 | NA | TRBV5-4 | TGTGCCAGCAGCCTCCGACCCGGAGGGGGGGGTTCCTACGAGCAGTACTTC | CASSLRPGGGGSYEQYF
NA | TRBJ2-7 | NA | TRBV6-5 | TGTGCCAGCAGACCGTTTACAGGGACGGCCTACGAGCAGTACTTC | CASRPFTGTAYEQYF
few | TRBJ2-1 | NA | TRBV7-6 | TGTGCCAGCAGCCCCGCGGGGAATGAGCAGTTCTTC | CASSPAGNEQFF
NA | TRBJ2-7 | NA | TRBV2 | TGTGCCAGCAGGGATTTGGACGAGCAGTACTTC | CASRDLDEQYF
medium-sized | TRBJ1-2 | TRBD1 | TRBV5-1 | TGCGCCAGCAGCAATATAGTCCCGGGACAGAGCTCTAACTATGGCTACACCTTC | CASSNIVPGQSSNYGYTF
few | TRBJ2-3 | NA | TRBV14 | TGTGCCAGCAGCGAGACAGTGGATACGCAGTATTTT | CASSETVDTQYF
few | TRBJ2-7 | NA | TRBV7-8 | TGTGCCAGCAGCTTAGTATCGGCCGGAGCAAACTCCTACGAGCAGTACTTC | CASSLVSAGANSYEQYF
many | TRBJ2-1 | TRBD2 | TRBV6-1 | TGTGCCAGCAGTGATTCCCCTAGCGGGAGGGCCTATGAGCAGTTCTTC | CASSDSPSGRAYEQFF
NA | TRBJ1-1 | NA | TRBV6-6 | TGTGCCAGCACCGGCTTTTTACAGATTGAAGCTTTCTTT | CASTGFLQIEAFF
once | TRBJ1-1 | NA | TRBV5-4 | TGTGCCAGCAGCTTGTTGCGGATGAACACTGAAGCTTTCTTT | CASSLLRMNTEAFF
NA | TRBJ2-1 | TRBD1 | TRBV6-6 | TGTGCCAGCAGAGTACAGGGGATCTACAATGAGCAGTTCTTC | CASRVQGIYNEQFF
NA | TRBJ1-6 | NA | TRBV5-6 | TGTGCCAGCAGCTTGTATAGGCAGAGCTCCTATAATTCACCCCTCCACTTT | CASSLYRQSSYNSPLHF
NA | TRBJ1-1 | NA | TRBV18 | TGTGCCAGCTCACCATTGGGGGGAGCTGAAGCTTTCTTT | CASSPLGGAEAFF
NA | TRBJ1-5 | NA | TRBV2 | TGTGCCAGCAGTGACAGGGTTCAGCCCCAGCATTTT | CASSDRVQPQHF
medium-sized | TRBJ2-1 | NA | TRBV7-9 | TGTGCCAGCAGCTTGGGTAAAGAGCAGTTCTTC | CASSLGKEQFF
few | TRBJ1-2 | NA | TRBV29-1 | TGCAGCGATTGGGGTTACTATGGCTACACCTTC | CSDWGYYGYTF
NA | TRBJ1-1 | NA | TRBV7-9 | TGTGCCAGCAGCAACAACAGGGCGAGGGCGGAAGCTTTCTTT | CASSNNRARAEAFF
NA | TRBJ1-6 | NA | TRBV7-9 | TGTGCCAGCAGCTTCGGGGGAGATTCACCCCTCCACTTT | CASSFGGDSPLHF
NA | TRBJ1-1 | NA | TRBV5-4 | TGTGCCAGCAGCTTGCCCCGGGGGATCAACACTGAAGCTTTCTTT | CASSLPRGINTEAFF
NA | TRBJ2-7 | NA | TRBV5-6 | TGTGCCAGCAGCTTAGCGGCTAACGAGCAGTACTTC | CASSLAANEQYF
few | TRBJ2-7 | NA | TRBV5-1 | TGCGCCAGCAGCGTCTCAGGTGTTAGGACGAACGAGCAGTACTTC | CASSVSGVRTNEQYF
few | TRBJ2-3 | NA | TRBV15 | TGTGCCACCAGCAGAGTGGGAGGCACAGATACGCAGTATTTT | CATSRVGGTDTQYF
NA | TRBJ2-7 | TRBD2 | TRBV7-9 | TGTGCCAGCAGCCTCCCGCGGGGGTCCTACGAGCAGTACTTC | CASSLPRGSYEQYF
few | TRBJ1-2 | TRBD1 | TRBV5-1 | TGCGCCAGCAGCCCGGGACAGGTTTATGGCTACACCTTC | CASSPGQVYGYTF
NA | TRBJ2-5 | NA | TRBV5-1 | TGCGCCAGCAGCTTGGTTGAAGAGACCCAGTACTTC | CASSLVEETQYF
NA | TRBJ2-5 | TRBD2 | TRBV5-4 | TGTGCCAGCAGCAAACAGACTAGCGGGGGGGCGGAGACCCAGTACTTC | CASSKQTSGGAETQYF
few | TRBJ2-5 | TRBD2 | TRBV6-4 | TGTGCCAGCAGTTACTCGACCCTAGCGGCAGAGACCCAGTACTTC | CASSYSTLAAETQYF
NA | TRBJ1-5 | NA | TRBV9 | TGTGCCAGCAGCGCCGGGACACCTAATCAGCCCCAGCATTTT | CASSAGTPNQPQHF
NA | TRBJ2-7 | TRBD2 | TRBV28 | TGTGCCAGCAGTTTTTCTAGCGGAGCCTACGAGCAGTACTTC | CASSFSSGAYEQYF
few | TRBJ2-4 | NA | TRBV2 | TGTGCCAGCAGGGAAAGTTACTCAGCCAAAAACATTCAGTACTTC | CASRESYSAKNIQYF
few | TRBJ1-3 | NA | TRBV7-9 | TGTGCCAGCAGCTTGAACCAAAACACCATATATTTT | CASSLNQNTIYF
once | TRBJ2-3 | TRBD2 | TRBV15 | TGTGCCACCAGCAGAACCGGGACTAGCGGAGATACGCAGTATTTT | CATSRTGTSGDTQYF